The clone carrying this T cell receptor beta chain was detected only a few times. Profiling relied on immunoSEQ multiplex PCR, and the TCRdb table lists in-frame clones only, not all of them. The data hold approximately 100,000 clones, with more than 85% observed a single time. This CDR3 region has 15 residues. The germline V gene encodes CDR1 MNHNS and CDR2 SASEGT. V shed 2 bases and J shed 3 bases, with 11 bases lying between them. The data originate from a study of T cell changes during pregnancy in multiple sclerosis. The TCR comes from a female donor with multiple sclerosis, enrolled in a pregnancy study. Source: peripheral blood, taken after pregnancy. The chain carries TRBV6-1 and TRBJ1-5; the D is unclear. The CDR3 DNA reads TGTGCCAGCAGTGAATTGTGGCTCCTCAATCAGCCCCAGCATTTT. Translation: CASSELWLLNQPQHF.